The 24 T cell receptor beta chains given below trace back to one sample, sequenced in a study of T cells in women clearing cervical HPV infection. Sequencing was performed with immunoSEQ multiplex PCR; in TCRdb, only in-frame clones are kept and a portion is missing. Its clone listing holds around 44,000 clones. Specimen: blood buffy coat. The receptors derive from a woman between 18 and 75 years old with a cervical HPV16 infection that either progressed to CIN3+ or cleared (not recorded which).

The CDR3 is CASSRGQRSYNEQFF. CDR3 DNA, as far as it was read: TGTGCCAGCAGCCGGGGACAGCGGTCCTACAATGAG. The chain recombines TRBV11-2 with TRBJ2-1; 7 bases line up with TRBD1. Coverage ceases 3 residues before the CDR3 finishes, and the germline J gene fills in the end. The CDR3 covers 15 residues. With V trimmed by 5 bases and J by 1 base, 5 bases remained unmatched. Per the germline V gene, CDR1 is SGHAT and CDR2 is FQNNGV. The full variable domain, rest sourced from reference TRBV11-2 and TRBJ2-1, is EAGVAQSPRYKIIEKRQSVAFWCNPISGHATLYWYQQILGQGPKLLIQFQNNGVVDDSQLPKDRFSAERLKGVDSTLKIQPAKLEDSAVYLCASSRGQRSYNEQFFGPGTRLTVL.

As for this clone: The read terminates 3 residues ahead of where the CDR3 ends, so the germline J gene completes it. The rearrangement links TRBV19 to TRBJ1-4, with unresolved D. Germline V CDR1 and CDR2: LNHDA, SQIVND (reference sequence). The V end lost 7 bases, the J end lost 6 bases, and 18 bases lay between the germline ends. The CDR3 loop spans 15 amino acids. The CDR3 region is CASNRGVEEYEKLFF. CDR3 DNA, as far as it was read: TGTGCCAGTAATCGGGGAGTCGAGGAGTATGAAAAA.

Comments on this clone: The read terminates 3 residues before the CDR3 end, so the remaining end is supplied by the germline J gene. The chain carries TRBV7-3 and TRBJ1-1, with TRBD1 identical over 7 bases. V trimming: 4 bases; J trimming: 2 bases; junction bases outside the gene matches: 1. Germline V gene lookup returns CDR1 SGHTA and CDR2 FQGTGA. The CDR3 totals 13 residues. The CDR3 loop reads CASSWDSNTEAFF. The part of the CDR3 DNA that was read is TGTGCCAGCAGCTGGGACAGCAACACTGAA.

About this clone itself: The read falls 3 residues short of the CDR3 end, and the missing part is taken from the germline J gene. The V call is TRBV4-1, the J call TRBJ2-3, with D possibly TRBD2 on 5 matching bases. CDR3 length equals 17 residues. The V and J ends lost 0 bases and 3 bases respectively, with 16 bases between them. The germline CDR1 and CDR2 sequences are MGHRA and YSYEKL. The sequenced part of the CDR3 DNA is TGCGCCAGCAGCCAAGATTCCGGACTTCTGATGACAGATACG. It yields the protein CASSQDSGLLMTDT. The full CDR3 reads CASSQDSGLLMTDTQYF.

The CDR3 DNA, read in part, is TGTGCCAGCAGCCACGTATCGGGGGGCACAGATACG. It specifies CASSHVSGGTDT. The complete CDR3 sequence is CASSHVSGGTDTQYF. The chain uses TRBV7-9 and TRBJ2-3; weak D call: TRBD2 (6 bases). The observed sequence ends 3 residues before the CDR3 terminus, with the missing tail filled in from the germline J gene. There are 15 residues in the CDR3. Trimming cost V 5 bases and J 1 base, with 13 bases left between them. Germline V gene data show CDR1 as SEHNR and CDR2 as FQNEAQ (reference sequence).

The sequenced CDR3 bases are TGTGCCAGAAGCGGTCCGGGACTAGCGGAGCAAGAGACC. Amino acids: CARSGPGLAEQET. The CDR3 in full is CARSGPGLAEQETQYF. This chain joins TRBV5-3 and TRBJ2-5, with 11 bases identical to TRBD2. Read coverage stops 3 residues before the CDR3 terminus; the germline J gene supplies the remainder. TRBV5-3 is placed among ORFs of uncertain function. This CDR3 has 16 residues. After removal of 4 bases from V and 2 bases from J, the junction contained 7 bases not matched to a gene.

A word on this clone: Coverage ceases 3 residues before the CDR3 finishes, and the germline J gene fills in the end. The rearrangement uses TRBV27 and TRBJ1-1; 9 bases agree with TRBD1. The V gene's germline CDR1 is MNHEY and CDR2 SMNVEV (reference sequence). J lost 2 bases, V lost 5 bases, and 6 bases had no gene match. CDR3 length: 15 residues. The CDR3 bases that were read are TGTGCCAGCAGTCCCGGGACAGGGATAAACACTGAA. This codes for CASSPGTGINTE. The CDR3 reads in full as CASSPGTGINTEAFF.

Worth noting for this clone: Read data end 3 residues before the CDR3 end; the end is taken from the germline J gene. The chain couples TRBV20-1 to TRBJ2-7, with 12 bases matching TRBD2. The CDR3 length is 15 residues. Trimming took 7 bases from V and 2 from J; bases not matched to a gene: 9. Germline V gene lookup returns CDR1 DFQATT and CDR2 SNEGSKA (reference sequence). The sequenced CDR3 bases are TGCAGTGGTATGACTAGCGGGAGAGTTACCTACGAG. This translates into CSGMTSGRVTYE. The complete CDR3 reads CSGMTSGRVTYEQYF.

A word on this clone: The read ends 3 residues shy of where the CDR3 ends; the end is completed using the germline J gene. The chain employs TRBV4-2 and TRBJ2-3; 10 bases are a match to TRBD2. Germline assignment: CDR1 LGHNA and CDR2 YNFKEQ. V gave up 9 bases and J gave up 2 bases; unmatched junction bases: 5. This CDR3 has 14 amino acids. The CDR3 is CASSGGRLTDTQYF. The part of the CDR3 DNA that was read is TGTGCCAGTAGCGGGGGGAGACTCACAGATACG.

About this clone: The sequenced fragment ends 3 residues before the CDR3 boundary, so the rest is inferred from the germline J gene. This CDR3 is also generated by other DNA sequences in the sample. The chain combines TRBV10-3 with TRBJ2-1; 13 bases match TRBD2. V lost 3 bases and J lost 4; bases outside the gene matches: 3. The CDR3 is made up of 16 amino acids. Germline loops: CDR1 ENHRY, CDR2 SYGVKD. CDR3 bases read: TGTGCCATCAGTGACAGGACTAGCGGGGGTTACAATGAG. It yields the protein CAISDRTSGGYNE. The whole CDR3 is CAISDRTSGGYNEQFF.

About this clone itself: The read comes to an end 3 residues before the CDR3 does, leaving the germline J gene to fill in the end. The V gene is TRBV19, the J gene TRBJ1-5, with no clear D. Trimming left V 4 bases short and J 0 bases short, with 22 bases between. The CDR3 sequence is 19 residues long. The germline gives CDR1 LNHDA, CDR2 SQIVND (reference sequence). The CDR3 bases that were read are TGTGCCAGTAGTACCCCCCCCCGGGGATCTTTATATAGCAATCAGCCC. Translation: CASSTPPRGSLYSNQP. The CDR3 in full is CASSTPPRGSLYSNQPQHF.

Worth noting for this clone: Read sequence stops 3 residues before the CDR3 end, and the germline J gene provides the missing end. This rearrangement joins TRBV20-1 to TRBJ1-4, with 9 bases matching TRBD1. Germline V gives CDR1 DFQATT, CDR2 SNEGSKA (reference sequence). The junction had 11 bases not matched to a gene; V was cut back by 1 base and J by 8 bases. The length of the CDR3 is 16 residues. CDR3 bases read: TGCAGTGCTAGAGGAAACTGGGACAGGGATCGGGAAAAA. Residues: CSARGNWDRDREK. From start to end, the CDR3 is CSARGNWDRDREKLFF.

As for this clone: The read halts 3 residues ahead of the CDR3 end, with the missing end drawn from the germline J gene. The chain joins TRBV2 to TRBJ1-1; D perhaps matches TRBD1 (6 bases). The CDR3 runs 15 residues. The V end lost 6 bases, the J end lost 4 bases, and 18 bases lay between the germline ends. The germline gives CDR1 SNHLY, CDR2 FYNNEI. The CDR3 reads CASRGSAGALTEAFF. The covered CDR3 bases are TGTGCCAGCAGGGGGAGCGCGGGGGCGCTCACTGAA. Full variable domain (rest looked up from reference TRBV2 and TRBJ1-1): EPEVTQTPSHQVTQMGQEVILRCVPISNHLYFYWYRQILGQKVEFLVSFYNNEISEKSEIFDDQFSVERPDGSNFTLKIRSTKLEDSAMYFCASRGSAGALTEAFFGQGTRLTVV.

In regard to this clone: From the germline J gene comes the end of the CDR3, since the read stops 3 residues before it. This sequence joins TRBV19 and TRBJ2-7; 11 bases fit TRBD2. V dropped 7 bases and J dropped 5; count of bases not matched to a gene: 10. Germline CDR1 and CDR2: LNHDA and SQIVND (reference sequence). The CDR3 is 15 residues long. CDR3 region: CASTHIAGGEDEQYF. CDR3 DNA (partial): TGTGCCAGTACCCATATAGCGGGAGGGGAGGACGAG.

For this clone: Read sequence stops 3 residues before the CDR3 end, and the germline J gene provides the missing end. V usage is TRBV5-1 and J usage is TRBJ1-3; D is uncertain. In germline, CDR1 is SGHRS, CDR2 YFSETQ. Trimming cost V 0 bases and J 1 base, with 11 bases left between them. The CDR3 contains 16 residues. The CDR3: CASSLEGVLSGNTIYF. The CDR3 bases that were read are TGCGCCAGCAGCTTGGAGGGCGTTCTGTCTGGAAACACC.

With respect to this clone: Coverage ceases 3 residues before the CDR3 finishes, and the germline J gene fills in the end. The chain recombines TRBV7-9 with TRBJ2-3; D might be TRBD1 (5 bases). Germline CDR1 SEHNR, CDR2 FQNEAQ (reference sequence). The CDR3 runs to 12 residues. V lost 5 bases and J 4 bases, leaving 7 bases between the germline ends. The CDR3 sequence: CASSPQADTQYF. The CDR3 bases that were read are TGTGCCAGCAGCCCACAGGCAGATACG.

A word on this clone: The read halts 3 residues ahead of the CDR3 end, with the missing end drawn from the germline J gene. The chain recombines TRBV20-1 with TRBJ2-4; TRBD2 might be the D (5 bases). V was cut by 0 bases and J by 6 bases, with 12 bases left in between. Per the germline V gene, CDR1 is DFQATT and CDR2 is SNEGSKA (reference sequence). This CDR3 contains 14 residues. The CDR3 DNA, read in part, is TGCAGTGCTAGAGATTCGGGGAAGGGAAACATT. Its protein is CSARDSGKGNI. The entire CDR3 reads CSARDSGKGNIQYF.

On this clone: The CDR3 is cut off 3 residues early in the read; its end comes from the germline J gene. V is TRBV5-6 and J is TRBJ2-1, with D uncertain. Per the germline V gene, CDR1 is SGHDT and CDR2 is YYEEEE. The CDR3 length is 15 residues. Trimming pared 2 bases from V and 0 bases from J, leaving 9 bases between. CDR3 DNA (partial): TGTGCCAGCAGCTTAGTGCTGGCCTCCTACAATGAG. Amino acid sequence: CASSLVLASYNE. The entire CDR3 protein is CASSLVLASYNEQFF.

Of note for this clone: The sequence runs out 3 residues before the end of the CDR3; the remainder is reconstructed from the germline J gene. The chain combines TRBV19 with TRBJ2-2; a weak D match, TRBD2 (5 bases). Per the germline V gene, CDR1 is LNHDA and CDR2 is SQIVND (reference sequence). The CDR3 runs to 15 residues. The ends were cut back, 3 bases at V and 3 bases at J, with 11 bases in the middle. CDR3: CASSMTGGYTGELFF. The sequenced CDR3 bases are TGTGCCAGTAGTATGACTGGCGGGTACACCGGGGAG.

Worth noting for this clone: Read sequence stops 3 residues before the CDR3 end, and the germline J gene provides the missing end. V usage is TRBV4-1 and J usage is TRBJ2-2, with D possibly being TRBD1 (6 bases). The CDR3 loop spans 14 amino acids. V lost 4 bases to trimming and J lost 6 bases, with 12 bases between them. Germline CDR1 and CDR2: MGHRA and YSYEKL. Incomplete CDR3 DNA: TGCGCCAGCAGCCGTCCAGGGGCGTCCGGGGAG. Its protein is CASSRPGASGE. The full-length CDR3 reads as CASSRPGASGELFF.

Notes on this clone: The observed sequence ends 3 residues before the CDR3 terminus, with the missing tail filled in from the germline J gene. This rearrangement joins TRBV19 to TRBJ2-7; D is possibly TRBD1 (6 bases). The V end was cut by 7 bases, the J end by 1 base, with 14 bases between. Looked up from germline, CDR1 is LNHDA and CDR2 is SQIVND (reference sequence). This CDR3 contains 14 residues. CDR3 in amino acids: CASTSAGASYEQYF. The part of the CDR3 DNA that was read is TGTGCCAGTACCTCGGCAGGGGCGTCCTACGAG.

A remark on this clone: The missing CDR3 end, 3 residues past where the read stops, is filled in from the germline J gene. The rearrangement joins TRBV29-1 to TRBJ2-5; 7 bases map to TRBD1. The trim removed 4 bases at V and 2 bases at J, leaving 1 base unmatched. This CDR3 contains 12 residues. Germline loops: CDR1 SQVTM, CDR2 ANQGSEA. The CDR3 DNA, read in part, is TGCAGCGTTGTCAGGGGGCAAGAGACC. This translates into CSVVRGQET. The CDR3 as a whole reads CSVVRGQETQYF.

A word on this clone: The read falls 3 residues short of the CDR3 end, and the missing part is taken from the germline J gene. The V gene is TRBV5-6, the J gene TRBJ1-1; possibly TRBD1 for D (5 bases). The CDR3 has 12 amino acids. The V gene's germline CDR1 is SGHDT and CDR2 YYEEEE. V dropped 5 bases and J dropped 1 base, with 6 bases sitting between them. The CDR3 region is CASSDRNTEAFF. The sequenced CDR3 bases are TGTGCCAGCAGTGACAGGAACACTGAA.

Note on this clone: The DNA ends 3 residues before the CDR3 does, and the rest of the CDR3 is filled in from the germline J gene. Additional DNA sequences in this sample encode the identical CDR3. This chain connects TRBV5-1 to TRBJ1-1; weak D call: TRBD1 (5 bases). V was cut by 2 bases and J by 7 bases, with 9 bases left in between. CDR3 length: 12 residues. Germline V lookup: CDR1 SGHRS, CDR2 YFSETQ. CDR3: CASSFTGGEAFF. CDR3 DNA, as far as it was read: TGCGCCAGCAGCTTCACAGGAGGTGAA.